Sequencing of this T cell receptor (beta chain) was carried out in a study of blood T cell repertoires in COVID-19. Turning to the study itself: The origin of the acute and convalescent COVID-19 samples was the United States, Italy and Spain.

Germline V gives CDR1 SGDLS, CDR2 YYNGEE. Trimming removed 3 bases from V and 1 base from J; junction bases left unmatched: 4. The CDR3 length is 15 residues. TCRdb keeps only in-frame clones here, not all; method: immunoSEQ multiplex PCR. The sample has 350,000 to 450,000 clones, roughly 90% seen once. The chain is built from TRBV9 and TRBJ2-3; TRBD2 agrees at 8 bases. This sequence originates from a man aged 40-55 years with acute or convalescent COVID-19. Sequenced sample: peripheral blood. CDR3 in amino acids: CASSAGGVGTDTQYF. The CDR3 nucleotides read TGTGCCAGCAGCGCGGGGGGGGTTGGCACAGATACGCAGTATTTT.